This T cell receptor beta chain was identified during a study of cytomegalovirus exposure and HLA in healthy donors. Whole-study results and caveats: Under in vitro conditions, three CMV-associated chains were confirmed as specific for CMV antigens.

CDR1 SGHRS and CDR2 YFSETQ come from the germline V gene. V lost 1 base to trimming and J lost 5 bases; unmatched junction nucleotides: 7. CDR3 size: 15 residues. In the PCR, 60 Vbeta and 13 Jbeta primers were used. The protocol was immunoSEQ multiplex PCR, while the TCRdb copy is restricted to in-frame clones and leaves out a portion. In the table there are over 150,000 clones, 75% of which are singletons. With respect to this clone: What it binds is unknown.

In nominal health when sampled, donors likely had unrecorded immune exposures nonetheless. The sequence derives from a man younger than 35 in good health and CMV-seronegative. The chain joins TRBV5-1 to TRBJ2-7; 9 bases align to TRBD1. The sequenced material came from PBMCs. CDR3 amino acids: CASSLKQGARNEQYF. The CDR3 DNA reads as TGCGCCAGCAGCTTGAAACAGGGGGCGCGTAACGAGCAGTACTTC.